This T cell receptor beta chain stems from a study of T-cell reconstitution after alpha-beta-depleted transplantation in children. This clonotype has ten or more counts. Looked up from germline, CDR1 is DFQATT and CDR2 is SNEGSKA (reference sequence). The CDR3 sequence is 16 residues long. J gave up 6 bases and V 0 bases, and 10 bases lay outside the gene matches. Unique molecular identifiers were incorporated into the prepared TCRbeta library. TCRdb recomputed calls from the PCR reads with MiXCR, one row per CDR3 protein. The sample yields about 20,000 distinct CDR3 sequences, 13% seen once. This clonotype was sampled from a female patient aged 2 to 10 who had a stem cell transplant for congenital amegakaryocytic thrombocytopenia, so the T cells may come from the graft donor. The input for sequencing was PBMCs, mostly from graft donor cells, taken 60 days after TCRalphabeta/CD19-depleted stem cell transplant. The chain links TRBV20-1 to TRBJ2-2; TRBD2 aligns across 7 bases. Here the CDR3 reads CSARDLAGVDPGELFF. CDR3 sequence (DNA): TGCAGTGCTAGAGATCTGGCGGGAGTAGATCCCGGGGAGCTGTTTTTT.